A single sample is the source of the 32 T cell receptor beta chains below, sequenced in a study of liver allograft versus peripheral blood T cells. Whole-study context: Blood and transplanted-liver T cell receptor repertoires from recipients were compared.

TCRdb processed the reads anew with MiXCR; each CDR3 protein has one entry. Here the sample spans about 13,000 distinct CDR3 sequences, approximately 18% being singletons. The source of these receptors is a human patient who had a liver transplant. Some T cells may originate from the graft donor.

The V and J genes are TRBV27 and TRBJ1-1; possibly TRBD1 for D (5 bases). The CDR3 is 13 residues long. The germline CDR1 and CDR2 sequences are MNHEY and SMNVEV (reference sequence). The V end lost 7 bases, the J end lost 7 bases, and 16 bases lay between the germline ends. The CDR3 protein is CASKYGGYGEAFF. The CDR3 nucleotides read TGTGCCAGCAAGTACGGGGGGTACGGTGAAGCTTTCTTT.

DNA of the CDR3: TGTGCCAGCAGCGTAGACCCTAGCGGGGTATCCTACGAGCAGTACTTC. It specifies CASSVDPSGVSYEQYF. This rearrangement joins TRBV9 to TRBJ2-7; TRBD2 agrees at 9 bases. Germline assignment: CDR1 SGDLS and CDR2 YYNGEE. With V trimmed by 0 bases and J by 1 base, 5 bases remained unmatched. The CDR3 is made up of 16 amino acids.

The genes are TRBV7-9 and TRBJ1-2; a weak D match, TRBD1 (5 bases). The CDR3 length is 13 residues. V was cut by 4 bases and J by 3 bases, with 9 bases left in between. Per the germline V gene, CDR1 is SEHNR and CDR2 is FQNEAQ (reference sequence). CDR3 sequence: CASSSQDYYGYTF. The CDR3 DNA reads as TGTGCCAGCAGCTCACAGGACTACTATGGCTACACCTTC.

V gene TRBV12-3 or TRBV12-4 combines with J gene TRBJ2-5; 9 bases map to TRBD1. The CDR3 spans 16 residues. Trimming at V came to 6 bases and at J to 1 base, leaving 9 bases not matched to a gene. The CDR3 sequence: CASRPSGTGPQETQYF. The CDR3 region has the DNA TGTGCCAGCAGGCCCAGCGGGACAGGGCCCCAAGAGACCCAGTACTTC.

This clonotype was detected only once. The chain carries TRBV6-6 and TRBJ1-2; 7 bases agree with TRBD1. Looked up from germline, CDR1 is MNHNY and CDR2 is SVGAGI (reference sequence). J gave up 4 bases and V 7 bases, and 3 bases lay outside the gene matches. The length of the CDR3 is 12 residues. CDR3 loop: CASKGQSYGYTF. The CDR3 nucleotides read TGTGCCAGCAAGGGACAGAGCTATGGCTACACCTTC.

The chain is built from TRBV13 and TRBJ2-5; the D is unclear. Deletions cut 2 bases from V and 3 bases from J, with 10 bases between. CDR3 length equals 14 residues. CDR1 is PRHDT, CDR2 FYEKMQ, per germline (reference sequence). The CDR3 protein is CASSLRTDEETQYF. CDR3 bases: TGTGCCAGCAGCTTAAGGACCGACGAAGAGACCCAGTACTTC. The full variable domain, rest sourced from reference TRBV13 and TRBJ2-5, is AAGVIQSPRHLIKEKRETATLKCYPIPRHDTVYWYQQGPGQDPQFLISFYEKMQSDKGSIPDRFSAQQFSDYHSELNMSSLELGDSALYFCASSLRTDEETQYFGPGTRLLVL.

This rearrangement joins TRBV20-1 to TRBJ2-5; tentatively, D is TRBD1 (6 bases). V was clipped by 6 bases and J by 1 base, with 18 bases between them. The CDR3 spans 15 residues. Germline lookup yields CDR1 DFQATT and CDR2 SNEGSKA (reference sequence). The CDR3 bases are TGCAGTGCCATACCTGAGGGGGTGGGCCAAGAGACCCAGTACTTC. The encoded protein is CSAIPEGVGQETQYF.

By its share, this clonotype is large. The V and J genes are TRBV7-2 and TRBJ2-1; D gene ambiguous. V was clipped by 0 bases and J by 6 bases, with 9 bases between them. The CDR3 sequence is 14 residues long. Looked up from germline, CDR1 is SGHTA and CDR2 is FQGNSA. CDR3 sequence reads: CASSLAFGINEQFF. As DNA, the CDR3 is TGTGCCAGCAGCTTAGCGTTCGGAATCAATGAGCAGTTCTTC.

This clonotype is deemed medium-sized (0.01 to 0.1%). This chain links TRBV6-5 with TRBJ2-2; tentatively, D is TRBD1 (6 bases). The germline V gene encodes CDR1 MNHEY and CDR2 SVGAGI. The ends were cut back, 6 bases at V and 3 bases at J, with 14 bases in the middle. This CDR3 region has 15 residues. The CDR3 here is CASSRQDTYTGELFF. In DNA form, the CDR3 reads TGTGCCAGCAGCCGACAGGACACCTACACCGGGGAGCTGTTTTTT.

In its sample, this clonotype was seen a few times. The CDR3 protein is CASSVTGGNEQFF. CDR3 in DNA: TGTGCCAGCAGCGTGACAGGGGGCAATGAGCAGTTCTTC. The V and J genes are TRBV9 and TRBJ2-1, with 9 bases fitting TRBD1. Germline lookup yields CDR1 SGDLS and CDR2 YYNGEE. Losses at the gene ends were 2 bases for V and 6 bases for J; bases not matched to a gene: 0. This CDR3 spans 13 amino acids.

This clonotype is labeled as medium-sized. The chain couples TRBV6-1 to TRBJ1-1, with D maybe TRBD1 (6 bases). V was shortened by 7 bases and J by 1 base, with 10 bases between the two germline ends. The germline V gene has CDR1 MNHNS and CDR2 SASEGT. This CDR3 spans 13 amino acids. CDR3 residues: CASMETGNTEAFF. DNA of the CDR3: TGTGCCAGCATGGAGACAGGGAACACTGAAGCTTTCTTT.

The CDR3 here is CASSPSSYNEQFF. CDR3 nucleotides: TGTGCCAGCAGCCCCAGCTCCTACAATGAGCAGTTCTTC. This chain uses TRBV7-3 with TRBJ2-1; no definite D call. The CDR3 is 13 amino acids. The germline gives CDR1 SGHTA, CDR2 FQGTGA. The germline V and J ends were trimmed by 5 bases and 0 bases, with 5 bases remaining between them. Filled out from reference TRBV7-3 and TRBJ2-1, the complete variable domain reads GAGVSQTPSNKVTEKGKYVELRCDPISGHTALYWYRQSLGQGPEFLIYFQGTGAADDSGLPNDRFFAVRPEGSVSTLKIQRTERGDSAVYLCASSPSSYNEQFFGPGTRLTVL.

This clonotype was detected many times. V gene TRBV7-2 combines with J gene TRBJ2-7, with D unclear. Germline assignment: CDR1 SGHTA and CDR2 FQGNSA. V lost 5 bases to trimming and J lost 7 bases, with 12 bases between them. The CDR3 covers 12 residues. CDR3 sequence (DNA): TGTGCCAGCAGCCCCCGCGGTCGGGAGCAGTACTTC. This gives the protein CASSPRGREQYF.

This clonotype was counted a few times. CDR3 region: CATSRERQGMNTEAFF. The DNA for the CDR3 is TGTGCCACCAGCAGAGAGCGACAGGGTATGAACACTGAAGCTTTCTTT. This chain joins TRBV15 and TRBJ1-1, with 7 bases lining up with TRBD1. V shed 0 bases, J shed 0 bases, and the junction held 4 bases outside the gene matches. This CDR3 region has 16 residues. Germline CDR1 LNHNV, CDR2 YYDKDF (reference sequence). Using reference TRBV15 and TRBJ1-1 for the parts outside the CDR3, the full variable domain is DAMVIQNPRYQVTQFGKPVTLSCSQTLNHNVMYWYQQKSSQAPKLLFHYYDKDFNNEADTPDNFQSRRPNTSFCFLDIRSPGLGDTAMYLCATSRERQGMNTEAFFGQGTRLTVV.

This clonotype was seen many times. The rearrangement links TRBV15 to TRBJ1-6; D is ambiguous. Looked up from germline, CDR1 is LNHNV and CDR2 is YYDKDF (reference sequence). The CDR3 loop spans 13 amino acids. V was cut by 5 bases and J by 7 bases, with 9 bases left in between. The CDR3 protein is CATSPNYNSPLHF. The CDR3 DNA reads as TGTGCCACCAGCCCAAACTACAATTCACCCCTCCACTTT.

This clonotype was seen more than once but under ten times. J is TRBJ1-5 and V is TRBV10-3; D ambiguous. The CDR3 contains 12 residues. Germline V gene lookup returns CDR1 ENHRY and CDR2 SYGVKD. CDR3 region: CATSDSNQPQHF. In DNA, the CDR3 is TGTGCGACTAGCGATAGCAATCAGCCCCAGCATTTT.

This clonotype has ten or more counts. The chain employs TRBV28 and TRBJ2-5, with a tentative D call TRBD2 (6 bases). Germline CDR1 is MDHEN and CDR2 is SYDVKM. The CDR3 is 15 residues long. Trimming took 5 bases from V and 4 from J, leaving 17 bases between them. The CDR3 DNA reads as TGTGCCAGCAGTGCGCCGGGACTCGGAATAGAGACCCAGTACTTC. Its translation: CASSAPGLGIETQYF.

V usage is TRBV5-4 and J usage is TRBJ2-5, with 8 bases fitting TRBD1. The CDR3 is 15 amino acids. From germline, CDR1 is SGHNT and CDR2 YYREEE (reference sequence). The V segment lost 0 bases and the J segment 5 bases; nucleotides outside the gene matches: 6. This CDR3 reads CASSLDGQGYETQYF. The CDR3 nucleotides are TGTGCCAGCAGCTTGGATGGACAGGGCTATGAGACCCAGTACTTC.

This clonotype has only a few counts. A much larger clone lies one base from this, so it may be a read error. This sequence joins TRBV18 and TRBJ1-5, with 9 nucleotides matching TRBD1. The CDR3 has 14 amino acids. Germline values: CDR1 KGHSH, CDR2 LQKENI. In nucleotides, the CDR3 is TGTGTCAGCTCACCGGGGACAGGGAATCAGCCCCAGCATTTT. The encoded protein is CVSSPGTGNQPQHF. The full variable domain, its missing parts supplied by reference TRBV18 and TRBJ1-5, is NAGVMQNPRHLVRRRGQEARLRCSPMKGHSHVYWYRQLPEEGLKFMVYLQKENIIDESGMPKERFSAEFPKEGPSILRIQQVVRGDSAAYFCVSSPGTGNQPQHFGDGTRLSIL.

In its sample, this clonotype was seen many times. This chain connects TRBV20-1 to TRBJ1-5, with TRBD1 matching 7 bases. CDR1 is DFQATT, CDR2 SNEGSKA, per germline (reference sequence). This CDR3 comprises 13 residues. V trimming: 3 bases; J trimming: 1 base; junction bases outside the gene matches: 0. The CDR3 DNA reads as TGCAGTGCTAGCAGGGGGAGCAATCAGCCCCAGCATTTT. Protein product: CSASRGSNQPQHF.

The chain recombines TRBV14 with TRBJ1-2; D unresolved. Trimming stripped 0 bases from V and 6 bases from J, with 11 bases between. Germline CDR1 reads SGHDN; CDR2 reads FVKESK. The CDR3 spans 14 residues. The CDR3 DNA reads TGTGCCAGCAGCCAAGATCGGGGTCCCAATGGCTACACCTTC. Translated, it gives CASSQDRGPNGYTF.

The chain's CDR3 is CASSLVRGRETQYF. The CDR3 DNA sequence: TGTGCCAGCAGCTTAGTACGGGGGAGGGAGACCCAGTACTTC. This sequence joins TRBV7-2 and TRBJ2-5; possibly TRBD2 for D (6 bases). The ends were cut back, 1 base at V and 5 bases at J, with 11 bases in the middle. The CDR3 is 14 residues long. Germline values: CDR1 SGHTA, CDR2 FQGNSA.

This clonotype occurred a few times. This chain connects TRBV28 to TRBJ1-2; TRBD1 matches at 10 bases. Losses at the gene ends were 3 bases for V and 7 bases for J; bases not matched to a gene: 8. This CDR3 spans 15 amino acids. The germline V gene encodes CDR1 MDHEN and CDR2 SYDVKM. For the CDR3, the DNA is TGTGCCAGCAGTTTGGGTTCGACAGGGGGCTCTGGCTACACCTTC. Amino acids: CASSLGSTGGSGYTF.

This clonotype has a count of ten or more. V gene TRBV7-2 combines with J gene TRBJ2-7, with D hard to call. The CDR3 has 11 amino acids. The ends were cut back, 5 bases at V and 4 bases at J, with 6 bases in the middle. Germline V CDR1 and CDR2: SGHTA, FQGNSA. CDR3 nucleotide sequence: TGTGCCAGCAGCGCTTCTTACGAGCAGTACTTC. Its protein product is CASSASYEQYF.

This clonotype is medium-sized by share. This chain uses TRBV18 with TRBJ1-2, with 8 bases fitting TRBD1. With 3 bases clipped from V and 5 bases from J, the junction kept 8 bases outside the gene matches. The CDR3 covers 15 residues. Germline CDR1 is KGHSH and CDR2 is LQKENI. The CDR3 coding sequence is TGTGCCAGCTCACCTCGGGCAGGGGGCGCATATGGCTACACCTTC. Its translation is CASSPRAGGAYGYTF.

This clonotype has a count of ten or more. The gene calls are TRBV19 and TRBJ1-4; D perhaps matches TRBD1 (5 bases). Germline assignment: CDR1 LNHDA and CDR2 SQIVND (reference sequence). This CDR3 is 13 amino acids long. With 3 bases removed from V and 8 bases from J, the gap between germline ends came to 10 bases. The CDR3 coding sequence is TGTGCCAGTAGTATCGGACATGACGAAAAACTGTTTTTT. It is translated as CASSIGHDEKLFF.

This clonotype was counted a few times. The V call is TRBV29-1, the J call TRBJ1-2; possible D gene TRBD1, 5 bases. The CDR3 consists of 13 residues. Trimming removed 2 bases from V and 4 bases from J, with 11 bases in between. Germline V gives CDR1 SQVTM, CDR2 ANQGSEA. The CDR3 reads CSVEKVRGYGYTF. The DNA of the CDR3 is TGCAGCGTTGAAAAGGTGAGGGGCTATGGCTACACCTTC.

There are a few counts of this clonotype. J is TRBJ1-6 and V is TRBV20-1, with D perhaps matching TRBD1 (6 bases). V was trimmed by 6 bases and J by 5 bases, leaving 14 bases between them. CDR3 size: 14 residues. The germline V gene encodes CDR1 DFQATT and CDR2 SNEGSKA (reference sequence). CDR3: CSAPSRGHNSPLHF. Here the CDR3 DNA reads TGCAGTGCCCCGTCCAGGGGCCATAATTCACCCCTCCACTTT.

The table lists this clonotype with a few counts. The chain uses TRBV5-1 and TRBJ2-3; TRBD2 matches at 11 bases. Germline V gene lookup returns CDR1 SGHRS and CDR2 YFSETQ. Trimming removed 4 bases from V and 1 base from J; junction bases left unmatched: 5. The CDR3 is made up of 16 amino acids. The CDR3 spells CASSTKLAGGTDTQYF. As DNA, the CDR3 is TGCGCCAGCAGCACCAAACTAGCGGGAGGCACAGATACGCAGTATTTT.

This clonotype was counted between two and nine times. The rearrangement joins TRBV28 to TRBJ2-1; D perhaps matches TRBD2 (7 bases). The CDR3 has 16 residues. Trimming took off 4 bases at V and 8 bases at J, with 21 bases between the two ends. Germline values: CDR1 MDHEN, CDR2 SYDVKM. CDR3 DNA: TGTGCCAGCAGTTCCACGGCGGCGGGGGCGTATTATGAGCAGTTCTTC. This encodes CASSSTAAGAYYEQFF.

This clonotype has ten or more counts. The chain couples TRBV19 to TRBJ2-2; tentative D call: TRBD2 (6 bases). The CDR3 is 14 residues long. Trimming took 7 bases from V and 4 from J, leaving 13 bases between them. Germline CDR1 LNHDA, CDR2 SQIVND (reference sequence). CDR3 region: CASKEEGGTGELFF. CDR3 in DNA: TGTGCCAGTAAAGAAGAGGGAGGCACCGGGGAGCTGTTTTTT.

This clonotype is classed as medium-sized. V usage is TRBV27 and J usage is TRBJ1-5; 8 bases agree with TRBD1. Germline V gene sequence: CDR1 MNHEY, CDR2 SMNVEV (reference sequence). The V segment lost 8 bases and the J segment 6 bases; nucleotides outside the gene matches: 9. The CDR3 loop spans 14 amino acids. The CDR3 sequence: CASQSSTGAQPQHF. CDR3 coding DNA: TGTGCCAGCCAAAGTTCGACAGGGGCTCAGCCCCAGCATTTT.